These 24 T cell receptor beta chains were sequenced from one sample in a study of CD8+CD57+ T cells in acquired aplastic anemia. Genomic DNA constituted the template upon which TCR beta VDJ and CDR3 profiling was performed. TCRdb used MiXCR to reprocess the reads, holding one entry per CDR3 protein. The table shows about 210,000 distinct CDR3 sequences, with about 37% occurring only once. The sample consisted of sorted CD4+, CD8+, or CD8+CD57+ T cells (not recorded which) from PBMCs. These receptors were taken from a human donor in good health, serving as a control.

This chain uses TRBV5-1 with TRBJ2-2; the match to TRBD2 covers 10 bases. The CDR3 contains 16 residues. Germline V CDR1 and CDR2: SGHRS, YFSETQ. The J segment lost 4 bases and the V segment lost 6 bases, leaving 9 bases of the junction unmatched. The chain's CDR3 is CASKDLGLAFTGELFF. CDR3 DNA: TGCGCCAGCAAGGATTTGGGACTAGCGTTCACCGGGGAGCTGTTTTTT.

Details on this clonotype: A read error is possible here, since a much larger clone lies one base away. The chain joins TRBV20-1 to TRBJ2-7; 7 positions agree with TRBD2. The V gene's germline CDR1 is DFQATT and CDR2 SNEGSKA (reference sequence). The length of the CDR3 is 13 residues. The V gene end was trimmed by 5 bases and the J gene end by 2 bases; junction bases not matched to a gene: 6. CDR3 in DNA: TGCAGTGCTGAGGGACTATTGACCTACGAGCAGTACTTC. Protein sequence: CSAEGLLTYEQYF.

The rearrangement uses TRBV2 and TRBJ1-1, with 10 bases that match TRBD1. CDR1 is SNHLY, CDR2 FYNNEI, per germline. With V trimmed by 6 bases and J by 11 bases, 3 bases remained unmatched. The CDR3 consists of 11 residues. CDR3 nucleotides: TGTGCCAGCAGGGGACAGGGGTTCGCTTTCTTT. Protein sequence: CASRGQGFAFF.

The chain combines TRBV10-3 with TRBJ2-2, with a tentative D call TRBD2 (5 bases). Germline V gives CDR1 ENHRY, CDR2 SYGVKD. Deletions cut 4 bases from V and 6 bases from J, with 12 bases between. The CDR3 covers 14 residues. The CDR3 sequence is CAISGWEYSGELFF. CDR3 in DNA: TGTGCCATCAGTGGGTGGGAGTATTCCGGGGAGCTGTTTTTT.

This clonotype was seen only a few times. This chain uses TRBV6-1 with TRBJ2-7, with 13 bases lining up with TRBD2. Per the germline V gene, CDR1 is MNHNS and CDR2 is SASEGT. V shed 4 bases, J shed 3 bases, and the junction held 6 bases outside the gene matches. The CDR3 is made up of 16 amino acids. The CDR3: CASSALAGGSIYEQYF. DNA of the CDR3: TGTGCCAGCAGTGCACTAGCGGGAGGGTCAATCTACGAGCAGTACTTC.

Here the CDR3 reads CASSEGHGYTF. The CDR3 DNA reads as TGTGCCAGCAGTGAGGGGCACGGCTACACCTTC. V gene TRBV25-1 combines with J gene TRBJ1-2, with D possibly matching TRBD1 (5 bases). V was shortened by 3 bases and J by 8 bases, with 7 bases between the two germline ends. This CDR3 has 11 amino acids. Germline CDR1 MGHDK, CDR2 SYGVNS.

There are many counts of this clonotype. The rearrangement links TRBV7-9 to TRBJ2-5, with D uncertain. Germline V gene lookup returns CDR1 SEHNR and CDR2 FQNEAQ (reference sequence). The ends were cut back, 5 bases at V and 5 bases at J, with 18 bases in the middle. The CDR3 sequence is 15 residues long. The CDR3 loop reads CASSPPHSLGETQYF. CDR3 nucleotides: TGTGCCAGCAGCCCCCCCCACTCCCTCGGGGAGACCCAGTACTTC.

This clonotype was counted many times. The chain couples TRBV2 to TRBJ2-2; no definite D call. V lost 3 bases and J 1 base, leaving 6 bases between the germline ends. The CDR3 is 14 amino acids. Germline V CDR1 and CDR2: SNHLY, FYNNEI. CDR3 DNA sequence: TGTGCCAGCAGTGACAGGAAGAACACCGGGGAGCTGTTTTTT. Translating gives CASSDRKNTGELFF.

This chain links TRBV7-9 with TRBJ2-4; D call uncertain. Trimming removed 1 base at V and 8 bases at J, with 3 bases between. CDR3 length: 11 residues. Per germline, CDR1 SEHNR and CDR2 FQNEAQ (reference sequence). CDR3 protein: CASSLGDIQYF. The CDR3 DNA reads TGTGCCAGCAGCTTAGGGGACATTCAGTACTTC.

This clonotype was seen a few times. The J gene is TRBJ2-7, the V gene TRBV4-2; D possibly corresponds to TRBD2 (6 bases). Germline V gives CDR1 LGHNA, CDR2 YNFKEQ. This CDR3 spans 17 amino acids. V dropped 8 bases and J dropped 5 bases, with 28 bases sitting between them. The DNA of the CDR3 is TGTGCCAGCTCACCACTGGGTTTTGGGCAGGGACTGGACGAGCAGTACTTC. Protein: CASSPLGFGQGLDEQYF.

This clonotype was seen repeatedly, ten times or more. The chain is built from TRBV2 and TRBJ2-1; D is undetermined. This CDR3 is 13 amino acids long. Germline CDR1 is SNHLY and CDR2 is FYNNEI. V shed 5 bases and J shed 0 bases, with 5 bases lying between them. CDR3: CASSSHSYNEQFF. CDR3 in DNA: TGTGCCAGCAGTTCCCACTCCTACAATGAGCAGTTCTTC.

The chain couples TRBV7-9 to TRBJ2-7, with TRBD2 identical over 8 bases. The CDR3 runs 15 residues. Trimming at V came to 6 bases and at J to 5 bases, leaving 12 bases not matched to a gene. Per germline, CDR1 SEHNR and CDR2 FQNEAQ (reference sequence). For the CDR3, the DNA is TGTGCCAGCAGGATCGGGGGGGTGGTTTTCAACGAGCAGTACTTC. As protein: CASRIGGVVFNEQYF.

For this clonotype: A read error may be the cause here, since a much bigger clone is one base away. This sequence joins TRBV12-3 or TRBV12-4 and TRBJ1-1; no definite D call. This CDR3 contains 13 residues. This CDR3 reads CASSLYRWAEALF. In nucleotides, the CDR3 is TGTGCCAGCAGTTTGTATAGATGGGCGGAAGCTCTCTTT.

In this sample, this clonotype turned up many times. V and J are TRBV15 and TRBJ2-7; D unclear. Germline V lookup: CDR1 LNHNV, CDR2 YYDKDF (reference sequence). With 0 bases removed from V and 2 bases from J, the gap between germline ends came to 5 bases. This CDR3 comprises 13 residues. The chain's CDR3 is CATSRDVAYEQYF. Written as DNA, the CDR3 is TGTGCCACCAGCAGAGATGTTGCCTACGAGCAGTACTTC.

This clonotype was counted at least ten times. The rearrangement joins TRBV20-1 to TRBJ2-3; D gene unclear. The CDR3 contains 13 residues. Between the trimmed V and J ends, which lost 0 bases and 1 base, there was a span of 5 bases. The germline V gene encodes CDR1 DFQATT and CDR2 SNEGSKA (reference sequence). The CDR3 loop reads CSAREPGTDTQYF. The CDR3 DNA follows: TGCAGTGCTAGAGAACCGGGCACAGATACGCAGTATTTT.

This clonotype was counted at least ten times. This chain uses TRBV5-1 with TRBJ2-3, with TRBD2 matching over 8 bases. This CDR3 has 16 amino acids. CDR1 and CDR2 (germline): SGHRS, YFSETQ. The V gene end was trimmed by 8 bases and the J gene end by 2 bases; junction bases not matched to a gene: 13. The CDR3 here is CASRRAGDYNTDTQYF. CDR3 nucleotides: TGCGCCAGTAGGAGAGCGGGGGACTATAACACAGATACGCAGTATTTT.

Regarding this clonotype: The missing conserved phenylalanine or tryptophan at the end of this CDR3 makes a read error likely. The genes are TRBV6-2 or TRBV6-3 and TRBJ2-5; 9 bases fit TRBD2. The CDR3 is 14 residues long. Germline V gene lookup returns CDR1 MNHEY and CDR2 SVGEGT. V gave up 6 bases and J gave up 4 bases; unmatched junction bases: 6. The CDR3 DNA is TGTGCCAGCAGAGTAGCGGGAGTGAGAGAGACCCAGTACTAC. Its translation: CASRVAGVRETQYY.

This clonotype showed up just a few times. This chain joins TRBV27 and TRBJ2-1; 9 positions agree with TRBD1. The CDR3 has 15 amino acids. Trimming removed 6 bases from V and 6 bases from J; junction bases left unmatched: 9. Germline V gives CDR1 MNHEY, CDR2 SMNVEV (reference sequence). CDR3: CASRREDRGVNEQFF. Here the CDR3 DNA reads TGTGCCAGCAGGAGAGAGGACAGGGGTGTCAATGAGCAGTTCTTC.

This clonotype was seen a handful of times. Because it lacks the conserved phenylalanine or tryptophan at the end, this CDR3 is likely a read error. The chain employs TRBV12-3 or TRBV12-4 and TRBJ1-1; D is uncertain. The CDR3 runs to 12 residues. Trimming shortened V by 1 base and J by 7 bases, and 7 bases separated the two germline ends. The CDR3, as DNA: TGTGCCAGCAGTTTAGGGGGAGGTGAAGCTTTCCTT. This codes for CASSLGGGEAFL.

This chain joins TRBV15 and TRBJ2-7; 8 bases line up with TRBD2. The V segment lost 0 bases and the J segment 2 bases; nucleotides outside the gene matches: 3. Germline CDR1 LNHNV, CDR2 YYDKDF (reference sequence). The CDR3 is made up of 15 amino acids. Written as DNA, the CDR3 is TGTGCCACCAGCAGAGAAACGGGACTAGCCTACGAGCAGTACTTC. It specifies CATSRETGLAYEQYF.

This clonotype occurred many times. The V and J genes are TRBV20-1 and TRBJ2-1; TRBD2 might be the D (6 bases). CDR3 length equals 11 residues. The germline V gene has CDR1 DFQATT and CDR2 SNEGSKA (reference sequence). The V and J ends lost 3 bases and 11 bases respectively, with 11 bases between them. The CDR3 nucleotides read TGCAGTGCTAGTGCGGGCGGGAAGCAGTTCTTC. This sequence encodes CSASAGGKQFF.

This clonotype came up a few times. The chain has TRBV7-6 and TRBJ2-5; 11 bases match TRBD2. Germline V lookup: CDR1 SGHVS, CDR2 FNYEAQ. The V and J ends lost 1 base and 1 base, in that order; junction bases with no gene match: 8. The CDR3 totals 18 residues. In nucleotides, the CDR3 is TGTGCCAGCAGCTTAGATACAAGACTAGCGGGGTTCCAAGAGACCCAGTACTTC. It yields the protein CASSLDTRLAGFQETQYF.

This chain uses TRBV4-2 with TRBJ2-5; 7 positions match TRBD1. The CDR3 is made up of 16 amino acids. V lost 3 bases to trimming and J lost 4 bases; unmatched junction nucleotides: 11. In germline, CDR1 is LGHNA, CDR2 YNFKEQ. The CDR3 region is CASSQTYRGLGETQYF. The CDR3 region has the DNA TGTGCCAGCAGCCAGACGTACAGGGGTTTAGGAGAGACCCAGTACTTC.

The chain employs TRBV2 and TRBJ2-7, with TRBD1 as a possible D gene (6 bases). V was pared by 2 bases and J by 6 bases, with 14 bases between. This CDR3 is built from 14 residues. Germline V gene sequence: CDR1 SNHLY, CDR2 FYNNEI. The CDR3, as DNA: TGTGCCAGCAGTGAAACAGGGTACCCTATCGAGCAGTACTTC. Translation: CASSETGYPIEQYF.